These 12 T cell receptor beta chains were all obtained from the same sample, sequenced in a study of T cells in Graves' hyperthyroidism and ophthalmopathy (dated by TCRdb to the late 2010s). Library preparation employed multiplex PCR. Instrument on record: Illumina HiSeq 2000. Amplification of TCR beta CDR3 regions was carried out from RNA transcripts. For the first round of RT-PCR on the TCR CDR3, the HTBI primer set was used together with the Qiagen OneStep RT-PCR kit. TCRdb applied fastp at Q25 and MiXCR to the public reads, then kept only in-frame beta chains. Each CDR3 protein gets just one entry, which takes the most common genes and DNA from the rows behind it. This sample comprises about 660,000 distinct CDR3 sequences, about 45% of them detected only once. The top ten clonotypes cover roughly 6.5% of the sample. Sequenced sample: peripheral blood or thyroid tissue (not recorded which). Source of these receptors: an adult man with Graves' disease, either hyperthyroidism or ophthalmopathy (not recorded which).

In its sample, this clonotype was seen a few times. CDR3 amino acids: CASSQPNSPLHF. CDR3 nucleotide sequence: TGTGCCAGCTCACAACCCAATTCACCCCTCCACTTT. The chain joins TRBV7-9 to TRBJ1-6; no definite D call. Trimming removed 8 bases at V and 7 bases at J, with 9 bases between. There are 12 residues in the CDR3. Germline assignment: CDR1 SEHNR and CDR2 FQNEAQ (reference sequence).

This clonotype was observed at least ten times. The chain links TRBV2 to TRBJ1-1; TRBD1 matches at 7 bases. The CDR3 covers 11 residues. Germline V gene data show CDR1 as SNHLY and CDR2 as FYNNEI. Unmatched junction bases numbered 8, after V lost 8 bases and J lost 11 bases. The CDR3 is CASVGRGRAFF. The CDR3 DNA is TGTGCCAGCGTCGGGAGGGGGCGTGCTTTCTTT.

The genes are TRBV14 and TRBJ1-2, with D perhaps matching TRBD1 (6 bases). Between the trimmed V and J ends, which lost 4 bases and 0 bases, there was a span of 12 bases. Per the germline V gene, CDR1 is SGHDN and CDR2 is FVKESK. CDR3 size: 15 residues. This CDR3 is CASSPRQETNYGYTF. CDR3 DNA sequence: TGTGCCAGCAGCCCTCGACAGGAAACTAACTATGGCTACACCTTC. Based on the CDR3 plus reference TRBV14 and TRBJ1-2, the full variable domain is EAGVTQFPSHSVIEKGQTVTLRCDPISGHDNLYWYRRVMGKEIKFLLHFVKESKQDESGMPNNRFLAERTGGTYSTLKVQPAELEDSGVYFCASSPRQETNYGYTFGSGTRLTVV.

The CDR3 region has the DNA TGTGCCAGCAGCTTGGCGGCGGGAGAATACGAGCAGTACTTC. As protein: CASSLAAGEYEQYF. This rearrangement joins TRBV5-5 to TRBJ2-7, with 7 bases matching TRBD2. Germline V gene data show CDR1 as SGHKS and CDR2 as YYEKEE (reference sequence). The V and J ends lost 0 bases and 4 bases, in that order; junction bases with no gene match: 4. The CDR3 is 14 residues long.

The chain carries TRBV7-9 and TRBJ1-2, with a weak D call TRBD1 (5 bases). Germline CDR1 is SEHNR and CDR2 is FQNEAQ (reference sequence). CDR3 length equals 14 residues. The V and J ends lost 1 base and 3 bases respectively, with 9 bases between them. The CDR3 loop reads CASSLEQAHYGYTF. Written as DNA, the CDR3 is TGTGCCAGCAGCTTAGAACAGGCACACTATGGCTACACCTTC.

As to this clonotype: A much more abundant neighbour one base away suggests this may be a read error. This sequence joins TRBV2 and TRBJ1-1; 12 nucleotides align to TRBD1. The germline gives CDR1 SNHLY, CDR2 FYNNEI. The CDR3 spans 15 residues. With 7 bases clipped from V and 4 bases from J, the junction kept 7 bases outside the gene matches. CDR3: CASTGTGGAVTEAFF. The CDR3 nucleotides read TGTGCCAGCACTGGGACAGGGGGCGCCGTCACTGAAGCTTTCTTT.

V is TRBV29-1 and J is TRBJ1-2; 8 bases line up with TRBD1. Trimming cost V 8 bases and J 2 bases; bases outside gene matches: 7. The CDR3 consists of 13 residues. Germline loops: CDR1 SQVTM, CDR2 ANQGSEA. The CDR3 loop is CSINRGENYGYTF. Written as DNA, the CDR3 is TGCAGCATTAACAGGGGGGAGAACTATGGCTACACCTTC.

For this clonotype: Given a much more abundant clone one base away, this may be a read error. The chain is built from TRBV5-8 and TRBJ2-5; D call uncertain. Germline V gene data show CDR1 as SGHTS and CDR2 as YDEGEE. The CDR3 totals 14 residues. The V gene lost 5 bases and the J gene lost 4 bases, with 15 bases spanning the gap. This CDR3 is CASSVGQAIETQYF. CDR3 in DNA: TGTGCCAGCAGTGTTGGTCAGGCGATAGAGACCCAGTACTTC.

Of note for this clonotype: A much larger clone lies one base from this, so it may be a read error. The chain employs TRBV2 and TRBJ1-5, with unresolved D. The CDR3 is 13 residues long. Germline V CDR1 and CDR2: SNHLY, FYNNEI. CDR3 coding DNA: TGTGCCGGCAGTGAGACCGCTAAGCAGCCCCAGCATTTT. Translated, it gives CAGSETAKQPQHF.

This sequence joins TRBV5-1 and TRBJ2-2, with 9 bases aligning to TRBD1. Germline loops: CDR1 SGHRS, CDR2 YFSETQ. Trimming removed 4 bases from V and 8 bases from J; junction bases left unmatched: 6. The CDR3 extends over 14 amino acids. The CDR3 protein is CASSPRTGAGELFF. The CDR3 nucleotides are TGCGCCAGCAGCCCAAGGACAGGGGCTGGGGAGCTGTTTTTT.

This clonotype has ten or more counts. The V gene is TRBV24-1, the J gene TRBJ2-2; D unclear. CDR3 length equals 15 residues. CDR1 is KGHDR and CDR2 is SFDVKD in the germline V gene. V lost 3 bases to trimming and J lost 1 base, with 8 bases between them. Here the CDR3 reads CATSDPPGNTGELFF. The CDR3 DNA follows: TGTGCCACCAGTGATCCTCCGGGGAACACCGGGGAGCTGTTTTTT.

CDR3 residues: CASSLTTGAAAEAFF. The DNA of the CDR3 is TGCGCCAGCAGCTTGACAACAGGGGCCGCAGCGGAAGCTTTCTTT. The J gene is TRBJ1-1, the V gene TRBV5-1, with TRBD1 matching over 7 bases. The CDR3 totals 15 residues. V dropped 1 base and J dropped 8; count of bases not matched to a gene: 11. Germline lookup yields CDR1 SGHRS and CDR2 YFSETQ.